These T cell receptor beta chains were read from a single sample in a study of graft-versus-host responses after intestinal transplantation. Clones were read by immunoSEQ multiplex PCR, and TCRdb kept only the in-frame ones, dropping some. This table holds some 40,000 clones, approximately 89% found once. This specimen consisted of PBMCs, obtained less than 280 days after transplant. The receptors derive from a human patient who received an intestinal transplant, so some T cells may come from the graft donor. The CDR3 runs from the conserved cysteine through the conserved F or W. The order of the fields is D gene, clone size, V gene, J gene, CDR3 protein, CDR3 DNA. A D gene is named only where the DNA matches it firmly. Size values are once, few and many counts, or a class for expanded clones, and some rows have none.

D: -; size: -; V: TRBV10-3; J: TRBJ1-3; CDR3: CAISEPDRTGNTIYF; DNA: TGTGCCATCAGTGAGCCGGACAGAACTGGAAACACCATATATTTT
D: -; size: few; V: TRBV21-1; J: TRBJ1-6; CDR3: CASSPPAGHRNWPPLHF; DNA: TGTGCCAGCAGCCCTCCAGCGGGACACAGAAACTGGCCACCCCTCCACTTT
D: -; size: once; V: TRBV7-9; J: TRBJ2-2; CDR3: CASSLNRGGYTGELFF; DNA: TGTGCCAGCAGCTTAAACAGGGGAGGTTACACCGGGGAGCTGTTTTTT
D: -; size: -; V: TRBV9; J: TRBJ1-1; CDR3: CASSVSPSRRGSEAFF; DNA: TGTGCCAGCAGCGTAAGCCCTTCAAGGCGAGGGAGTGAAGCTTTCTTT
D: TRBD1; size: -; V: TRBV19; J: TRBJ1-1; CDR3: CASIPGQGRTEAFF; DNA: TGTGCCAGTATTCCCGGACAGGGTCGCACTGAAGCTTTCTTT
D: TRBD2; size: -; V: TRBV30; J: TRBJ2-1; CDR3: CAWEAGGAGNEQFF; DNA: TGTGCCTGGGAAGCGGGGGGGGCCGGGAATGAGCAGTTCTTC
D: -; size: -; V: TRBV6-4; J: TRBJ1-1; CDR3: CASSDSIGGKTEAFF; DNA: TGTGCCAGCAGTGACTCGATAGGGGGAAAAACTGAAGCTTTCTTT
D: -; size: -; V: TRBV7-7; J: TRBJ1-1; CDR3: CASSQDLNTEAFF; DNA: TGTGCCAGCAGCCAGGACCTGAACACTGAAGCTTTCTTT
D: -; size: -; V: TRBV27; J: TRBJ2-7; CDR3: CASSTGYEQYF; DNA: TGTGCCAGCAGCACAGGGTACGAGCAGTACTTC
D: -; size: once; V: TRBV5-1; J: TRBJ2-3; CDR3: CASSLDAHTDTQYF; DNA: TGCGCCAGCAGCTTGGACGCCCACACAGATACGCAGTATTTT
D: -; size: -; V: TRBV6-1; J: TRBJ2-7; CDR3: CASSRGNFYEQYF; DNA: TGTGCCAGCAGTCGAGGAAATTTCTACGAGCAGTACTTC
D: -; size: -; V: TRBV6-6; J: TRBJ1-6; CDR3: CASRRDNSPLHF; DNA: TGTGCCAGCAGGCGGGATAATTCACCCCTCCACTTT
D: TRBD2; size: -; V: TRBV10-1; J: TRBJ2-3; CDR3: CASSERWGGDTQYF; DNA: TGCGCCAGCAGTGAGCGGTGGGGGGGAGATACGCAGTATTTT
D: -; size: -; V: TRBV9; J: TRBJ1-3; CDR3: CASSVGESGNTIYF; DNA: TGTGCCAGCAGCGTGGGGGAATCTGGAAACACCATATATTTT
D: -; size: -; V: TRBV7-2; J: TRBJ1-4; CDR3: CASSFRNPNEKLFF; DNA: TGTGCCAGCAGCTTCAGGAACCCTAATGAAAAACTGTTTTTT
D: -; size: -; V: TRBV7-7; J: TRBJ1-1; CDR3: CASSQSSGDTEAFF; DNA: TGTGCCAGCAGCCAGAGCTCAGGGGACACTGAAGCTTTCTTT
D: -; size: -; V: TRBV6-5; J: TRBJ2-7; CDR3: CASSEGGGTEQYF; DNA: TGTGCCAGCAGCGAAGGGGGGGGGACCGAGCAGTACTTC
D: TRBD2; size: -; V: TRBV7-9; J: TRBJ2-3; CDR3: CASSPVRAGADTQYF; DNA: TGTGCCAGCAGCCCCGTTAGGGCGGGGGCAGATACGCAGTATTTT
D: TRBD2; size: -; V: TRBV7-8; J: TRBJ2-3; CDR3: CASSLRLAGDPNSSTDTQYF; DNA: TGTGCCAGCAGCCTCAGACTAGCGGGGGACCCAAACTCTAGCACAGATACGCAGTATTTT
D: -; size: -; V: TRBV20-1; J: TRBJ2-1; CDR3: CSASGTNEQFF; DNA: TGCAGTGCCTCCGGGACTAATGAGCAGTTCTTC
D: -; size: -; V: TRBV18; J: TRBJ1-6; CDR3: CASSRGQRNNSPLHF; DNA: TGTGCCAGCTCACGCGGACAGCGGAATAATTCACCCCTCCACTTT
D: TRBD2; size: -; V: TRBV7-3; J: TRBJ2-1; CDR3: CASSLRGTSGYNEQFF; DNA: TGTGCCAGCAGCTTACGAGGGACTAGCGGCTACAATGAGCAGTTCTTC
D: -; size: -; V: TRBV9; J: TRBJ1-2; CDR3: CASSGDRTYGYTF; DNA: TGTGCCAGCAGCGGAGACCGGACCTATGGCTACACCTTC
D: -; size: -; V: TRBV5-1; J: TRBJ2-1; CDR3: CASSTTGTESYNEQFF; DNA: TGCGCCAGCAGCACCACCGGGACGGAGTCCTACAATGAGCAGTTCTTC
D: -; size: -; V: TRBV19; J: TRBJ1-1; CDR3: CASSNTVEAFF; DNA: TGTGCCAGTAGCAACACCGTAGAAGCTTTCTTT
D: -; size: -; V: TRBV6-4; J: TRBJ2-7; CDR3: CASQRFGNSSYEQYF; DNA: TGTGCCAGCCAACGCTTCGGGAATTCTTCCTACGAGCAGTACTTC
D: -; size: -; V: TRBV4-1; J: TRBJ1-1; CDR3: CASSQPTRRSEAFF; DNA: TGCGCCAGCAGCCAACCAACACGGAGATCTGAAGCTTTCTTT
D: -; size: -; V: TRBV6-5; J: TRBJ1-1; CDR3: CASSHGPDTEAFF; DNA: TGTGCCAGCAGCCACGGACCGGACACTGAAGCTTTCTTT
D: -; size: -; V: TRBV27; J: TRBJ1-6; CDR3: CASNARGLNSPLHF; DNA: TGTGCCAGCAACGCTCGGGGACTGAATTCACCCCTCCACTTT
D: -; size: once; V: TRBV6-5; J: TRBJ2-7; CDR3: CASYDSGAYEQYF; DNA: TGTGCCAGCTACGACTCTGGGGCCTACGAGCAGTACTTC
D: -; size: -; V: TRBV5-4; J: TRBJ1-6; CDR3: CASSLLGINSPLHF; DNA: TGTGCCAGCAGCTTGCTGGGAATTAATTCACCCCTCCACTTT
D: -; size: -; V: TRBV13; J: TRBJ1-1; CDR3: CASSETDTGNTEAFF; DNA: TGTGCCAGCAGCGAAACGGACACGGGGAACACTGAAGCTTTCTTT
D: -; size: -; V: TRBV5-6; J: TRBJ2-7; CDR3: CASSLWGSEYEQYF; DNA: TGTGCCAGCAGCTTGTGGGGGTCGGAGTACGAGCAGTACTTC
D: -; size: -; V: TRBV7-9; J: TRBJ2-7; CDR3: CASSPLAGPNYEQYF; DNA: TGTGCCAGCAGCCCCCTAGCAGGGCCGAACTACGAGCAGTACTTC
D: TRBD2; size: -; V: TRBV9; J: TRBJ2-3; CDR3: CASSGGGGDLTDTQYF; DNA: TGTGCCAGCAGCGGGGGCGGGGGGGACCTCACAGATACGCAGTATTTT
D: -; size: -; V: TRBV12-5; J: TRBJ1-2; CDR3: CASGFPGLGGYGYTF; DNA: TGTGCTAGTGGTTTCCCCGGACTAGGGGGCTATGGCTACACCTTC
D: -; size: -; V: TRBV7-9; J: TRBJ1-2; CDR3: CASSRLGANYGYTF; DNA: TGTGCCAGCAGCCGCCTGGGGGCTAACTATGGCTACACCTTC
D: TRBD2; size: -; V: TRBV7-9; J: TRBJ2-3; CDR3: CASSLQAGGGTDTQYF; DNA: TGTGCCAGCAGCTTACAGGCGGGGGGGGGCACAGATACGCAGTATTTT
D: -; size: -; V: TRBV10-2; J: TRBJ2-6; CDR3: CASSVTPQGYSGANVLTF; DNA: TGCGCCAGCAGTGTTACCCCCCAGGGCTACTCTGGGGCCAACGTCCTGACTTTC
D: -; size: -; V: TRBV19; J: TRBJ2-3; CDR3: CASSLIAGDTQYF; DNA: TGTGCCAGTAGCCTTATCGCGGGAGATACGCAGTATTTT
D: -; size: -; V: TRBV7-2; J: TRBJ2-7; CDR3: CASTPREGGGREQYF; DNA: TGTGCCAGCACCCCAAGGGAGGGGGGAGGTCGCGAGCAGTACTTC
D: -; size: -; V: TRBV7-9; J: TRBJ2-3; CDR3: CASSLGGTNTDTQYF; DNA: TGTGCCAGCAGCTTGGGCGGGACCAACACAGATACGCAGTATTTT
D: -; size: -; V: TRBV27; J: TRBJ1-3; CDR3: CASSLSSGSGNTIYF; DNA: TGTGCCAGCAGTTTATCGTCCGGCTCTGGAAACACCATATATTTT
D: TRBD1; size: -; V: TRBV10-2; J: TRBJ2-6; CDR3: CASSGGTEPYSGANVLTF; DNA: TGCGCCAGCAGTGGGGGGACAGAGCCCTATTCTGGGGCCAACGTCCTGACTTTC
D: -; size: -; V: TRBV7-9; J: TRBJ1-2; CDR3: CASWAVPNYGYTF; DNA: TGTGCCAGCTGGGCCGTCCCTAACTATGGCTACACCTTC
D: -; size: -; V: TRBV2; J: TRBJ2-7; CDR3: CASILVGSSYEQYF; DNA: TGTGCCAGCATCCTGGTAGGCAGCTCCTACGAGCAGTACTTC
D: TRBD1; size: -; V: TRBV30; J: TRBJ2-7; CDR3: CALRNRGKYEQYF; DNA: TGTGCCTTACGCAACAGGGGAAAGTACGAGCAGTACTTC
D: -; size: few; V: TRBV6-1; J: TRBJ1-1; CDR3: CASEDGTTEAFF; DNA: TGTGCCAGCGAGGACGGGACCACTGAAGCTTTCTTT
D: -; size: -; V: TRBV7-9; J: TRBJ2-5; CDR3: CASSLALRLEETQYF; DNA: TGTGCCAGCAGCTTAGCGCTCCGACTGGAAGAGACCCAGTACTTC